The 3 T cell receptor beta chains presented below share a single source sample, sequenced in a study of blood T cell repertoires in COVID-19. Clones were read by immunoSEQ multiplex PCR, and TCRdb kept only the in-frame ones, dropping some. The repertoire holds roughly 210,000 clones, with roughly 84% as singletons. Sample: PBMCs or T cells enriched from blood (not recorded which). Every receptor here comes from a man aged 25 to 40 in a cohort exposed to, infected with or recovered from COVID-19 (not recorded which).

The chain carries TRBV6-6 and TRBJ2-7, with D maybe TRBD2 (7 bases). The CDR3 spans 14 residues. The ends were cut back, 5 bases at V and 9 bases at J, with 20 bases in the middle. Germline V gives CDR1 MNHNY, CDR2 SVGAGI (reference sequence). CDR3 protein: CASSQGREKSVQYF. The CDR3 DNA is TGTGCCAGCAGTCAGGGGCGGGAGAAAAGCGTGCAGTACTTC.

The V and J genes are TRBV9 and TRBJ2-2; 7 bases agree with TRBD1. The V segment lost 2 bases and the J segment 3 bases; nucleotides outside the gene matches: 1. Germline V gene sequence: CDR1 SGDLS, CDR2 YYNGEE. The CDR3 covers 14 residues. The CDR3 nucleotides are TGTGCCAGCAGCGTCACAGGGGACACCGGGGAGCTGTTTTTT. Amino acid sequence: CASSVTGDTGELFF.

This chain uses TRBV7-9 with TRBJ2-7; TRBD2 matches 12 bases. The CDR3 loop spans 15 amino acids. Germline CDR1 is SEHNR and CDR2 is FQNEAQ (reference sequence). Trimming removed 5 bases from V and 2 bases from J; junction bases left unmatched: 4. In nucleotides, the CDR3 is TGTGCCAGCAGCATGACTAGCGGGAGTCCCTACGAGCAGTACTTC. This codes for CASSMTSGSPYEQYF.